This T cell receptor beta chain was identified in a study of blood T cell repertoires in COVID-19. Overall study: The origin of the acute and convalescent COVID-19 samples was the United States, Italy and Spain. The analysed material was cDNA or gDNA that came from T cells, B-cell-depleted T cells, or PBMCs.

The authors' processing: How many nucleated cells were present was estimated from reference gene primer amplification. Libraries were prepared by immunoSEQ multiplex PCR; TCRdb keeps only in-frame clonotypes and omits some of them. That table is the source of V, J and clone size, and D and trimming were worked out from the DNA. Of some 16,000 clones detected, roughly 86% appear once; the ten largest clones hold over 10%. The germline CDR1 and CDR2 sequences are SNHLY and FYNNEI. With 3 bases removed from V and 5 bases from J, the gap between germline ends came to 13 bases. The length of the CDR3 is 14 residues.

The genes are TRBV2 and TRBJ2-5; no clear D gene. The sample comprised peripheral blood. The sequence was collected from a human donor in a cohort sampled during active COVID-19. The DNA for the CDR3 is TGTGCCAGCAGTGATCAGATCCCGAGGGAGACCCAGTACTTC. Its translation: CASSDQIPRETQYF.